The 5 T cell receptor beta chains given below trace back to one sample, sequenced in a study of post-analysis software for immune sequencing data. Findings and caveats of the study: TRBV5-6, TRBV5-1 and TRBV20-1 were among several TRBV segments more frequent in patients than controls.

Their antigen targets remain unknown. Unique molecular identifiers were carried by the TCR beta cDNA libraries. TCRdb re-called the PCR reads through MiXCR, storing one row per CDR3 protein. The repertoire has roughly 400,000 distinct CDR3 sequences, approximately 39% of them found once; the top ten carry 7.5% to 8.5%. What was sequenced was blood. The receptors originated from a girl between 2 and 10 years old with multiple sclerosis.

The V and J genes are TRBV15 and TRBJ2-1; 10 nucleotides match TRBD2. CDR1 and CDR2 from the germline V gene are LNHNV and YYDKDF (reference sequence). The V gene end was trimmed by 2 bases and the J gene end by 5 bases; junction bases not matched to a gene: 3. The CDR3 length is 15 residues. The CDR3 DNA follows: TGTGCCACCAGCAGACTAGCGGGAGTGCACAATGAGCAGTTCTTC. Its translation: CATSRLAGVHNEQFF.

The V gene is TRBV7-2, the J gene TRBJ2-5; the match to TRBD2 covers 8 bases. With 3 bases clipped from V and 5 bases from J, the junction kept 8 bases outside the gene matches. This CDR3 has 15 residues. The germline gives CDR1 SGHTA, CDR2 FQGNSA. The CDR3 loop is CASSFRKAGVETQYF. The CDR3 DNA is TGTGCCAGCAGCTTTAGAAAAGCGGGAGTGGAGACCCAGTACTTC.

The chain recombines TRBV4-1 with TRBJ2-4; TRBD1 matches at 7 bases. Germline assignment: CDR1 MGHRA and CDR2 YSYEKL. The CDR3 extends over 11 amino acids. Losses at the gene ends were 4 bases for V and 15 bases for J; bases not matched to a gene: 6. The DNA for the CDR3 is TGCGCCAGCAGCCGACAGGGTCAACGGTACTTC. Encoded protein: CASSRQGQRYF.

V usage is TRBV29-1 and J usage is TRBJ2-1, with D perhaps TRBD2 (6 bases). Per the germline V gene, CDR1 is SQVTM and CDR2 is ANQGSEA. The length of the CDR3 is 10 residues. V was shortened by 7 bases and J by 5 bases, with 6 bases between the two germline ends. CDR3 region: CSGGDNEQFF. CDR3 sequence (DNA): TGCAGCGGCGGGGACAATGAGCAGTTCTTC.

The CDR3 reads CASSLVPSGTGGGKLFF. CDR3 coding DNA: TGTGCCAGCAGCTTAGTCCCTTCCGGGACAGGGGGCGGAAAACTGTTTTTT. The V gene is TRBV7-2, the J gene TRBJ1-4, with 12 bases fitting TRBD1. After removal of 1 base from V and 10 bases from J, the junction contained 10 bases not matched to a gene. CDR1 SGHTA and CDR2 FQGNSA come from the germline V gene. This CDR3 contains 17 residues.